Listed below are T cell receptor beta chains from one sample, sequenced in a study of cytomegalovirus exposure and HLA in healthy donors. Libraries were prepared by immunoSEQ multiplex PCR; TCRdb keeps only in-frame clonotypes and omits some of them. The table has approximately 100,000 clones, 60% to 75% seen once; the top ten hold 1.5% to 2%. The sample taken for sequencing was PBMCs. Receptors were obtained from a woman between 40 and 55 years old in good health and CMV-seronegative. Each CDR3 is given with its conserved first and last residue. Each record gives: clone size, J gene, V gene, D gene, CDR3 protein, CDR3 DNA. A D gene is named only where the DNA matches it firmly. Clone size is stated in some rows and not others, as once, few, many or a class when expanded.

NA,TRBJ2-2,TRBV15,NA,CATSRMRETGELFF,TGTGCCACCAGCAGAATGAGAGAGACCGGGGAGCTGTTTTTT
NA,TRBJ1-2,TRBV5-8,TRBD1,CASRYRDRGSYGYTF,TGTGCCAGCAGATACCGGGACAGGGGATCCTATGGCTACACCTTC
once,TRBJ1-2,TRBV30,TRBD1,CAWSVQGVDGYTF,TGTGCCTGGAGTGTACAGGGGGTGGATGGCTACACCTTC
once,TRBJ2-3,TRBV10-3,TRBD2,CAISALAGRTDTQYF,TGTGCCATCAGTGCACTAGCGGGTCGCACAGATACGCAGTATTTT
once,TRBJ2-7,TRBV23-1,NA,CASSPSPGKPYEQYF,TGCGCCAGCAGTCCCTCCCCGGGAAAACCCTACGAGCAGTACTTC
NA,TRBJ2-7,TRBV7-6,NA,CASSHDIGTGYEQYF,TGTGCCAGCAGCCATGACATCGGCACAGGTTACGAGCAGTACTTC
NA,TRBJ2-7,TRBV5-1,NA,CASSLAGSAYEQYF,TGCGCCAGCAGCTTGGCCGGGTCGGCCTACGAGCAGTACTTC
NA,TRBJ2-1,TRBV5-1,TRBD1,CASEGTGTPYNEQFF,TGCGCCAGCGAAGGGACAGGAACCCCCTACAATGAGCAGTTCTTC
NA,TRBJ1-3,TRBV30,NA,CAWSDSSGNTIYF,TGTGCCTGGAGCGACAGCTCTGGAAACACCATATATTTT
NA,TRBJ2-3,TRBV7-3,TRBD2,CASSQEAGGPSDTQYF,TGTGCCAGCAGTCAAGAGGCGGGGGGGCCCTCAGATACGCAGTATTTT
once,TRBJ1-5,TRBV28,TRBD1,CASSLLDRGVQPQHF,TGTGCCAGCAGTTTATTGGACAGGGGGGTTCAGCCCCAGCATTTT
NA,TRBJ2-1,TRBV5-4,NA,CASSPPVSSHNEQFF,TGTGCCAGCAGCCCCCCCGTTTCCTCCCACAATGAGCAGTTCTTC
NA,TRBJ2-3,TRBV7-6,NA,CASKGGEGDTQYF,TGTGCCAGCAAAGGGGGAGAGGGAGATACGCAGTATTTT
NA,TRBJ2-3,TRBV7-2,TRBD2,CASRLEGRGTDTQYF,TGTGCCAGTAGACTTGAGGGGAGGGGCACAGATACGCAGTATTTT
NA,TRBJ2-7,TRBV19,TRBD2,CASSFGLAGEQYF,TGTGCCAGTAGTTTCGGACTAGCGGGCGAGCAGTACTTC
NA,TRBJ2-5,TRBV28,NA,CAAVASPEETQYF,TGTGCTGCGGTGGCTAGCCCAGAGGAGACCCAGTACTTC
NA,TRBJ2-3,TRBV2,TRBD2,CASNREGLTDTQYF,TGTGCCAGCAATCGGGAGGGCCTCACAGATACGCAGTATTTT
NA,TRBJ2-2,TRBV9,TRBD2,CASSVVSGGAPGELFF,TGTGCCAGCAGCGTAGTGAGCGGGGGGGCCCCCGGGGAGCTGTTTTTT
NA,TRBJ2-3,TRBV9,TRBD1,CASSPPDRADTQYF,TGTGCCAGCAGCCCCCCCGACAGGGCGGATACGCAGTATTTT
NA,TRBJ2-7,TRBV27,NA,CASSFQDGVGNEQYF,TGTGCCAGCAGTTTCCAGGACGGGGTGGGTAATGAGCAGTACTTC
NA,TRBJ2-2,TRBV11-3,TRBD1,CASSRQGRDTGELFF,TGTGCCAGCAGCCGACAGGGTCGGGACACCGGGGAGCTGTTTTTT
NA,TRBJ1-5,TRBV19,TRBD1,CASSPRDRGSNNQPQHF,TGTGCCAGTAGTCCTCGGGACAGGGGGAGTAACAATCAGCCCCAGCATTTT
NA,TRBJ2-7,TRBV6-6,TRBD1,CASTSGGQGVHEQYF,TGTGCCAGCACCAGCGGAGGACAGGGTGTCCACGAGCAGTACTTC
NA,TRBJ2-7,TRBV5-1,NA,CASSLLLGGSDEQYF,TGCGCCAGCAGCTTGCTTTTAGGAGGGTCCGACGAGCAGTACTTC
NA,TRBJ2-7,TRBV7-6,NA,CASSLAGLYEQYF,TGTGCCAGCAGCTTAGCGGGCTTATACGAGCAGTACTTC
NA,TRBJ2-5,TRBV7-6,TRBD1,CASSLRSWGQTFTGETQYF,TGTGCCAGCAGCTTAAGATCTTGGGGACAGACTTTTACAGGGGAGACCCAGTACTTC
once,TRBJ1-2,TRBV7-9,TRBD1,CSSSPTGNYGYTF,TGTTCCAGCAGCCCGACAGGGAACTATGGCTACACCTTC
NA,TRBJ1-2,TRBV19,NA,CASSRAGEVNYGYTF,TGTGCCAGTAGCCGGGCGGGGGAAGTCAACTATGGCTACACCTTC
once,TRBJ2-1,TRBV5-1,NA,CASSLGALEQFF,TGCGCCAGCAGCTTGGGCGCGTTAGAGCAGTTCTTC
NA,TRBJ1-2,TRBV18,NA,CASSPDQGVSGYTF,TGTGCCAGCTCACCGGATCAGGGCGTTAGTGGCTACACCTTC
NA,TRBJ2-2,TRBV7-8,TRBD2,CASSKLAGSNTGELFF,TGTGCCAGCAGCAAATTAGCGGGTTCGAACACCGGGGAGCTGTTTTTT
NA,TRBJ1-3,TRBV5-5,NA,CASSFLTGLSGNTIYF,TGTGCCAGCAGCTTTTTGACAGGCCTCTCTGGAAACACCATATATTTT
NA,TRBJ2-1,TRBV28,TRBD2,CASSRRSLPGLVGWGEQFF,TGTGCCAGCAGCCGACGATCCCTTCCGGGACTAGTGGGGTGGGGTGAGCAGTTCTTC
NA,TRBJ1-5,TRBV28,NA,CASKITGNNQPQHF,TGTGCCAGTAAAATAACAGGGAATAATCAGCCCCAGCATTTT
few,TRBJ2-3,TRBV18,NA,CASSLQDLTDTQYF,TGTGCCAGCTCACTTCAGGATCTCACAGATACGCAGTATTTT
NA,TRBJ2-7,TRBV7-9,NA,CSSSHRDYYEQYF,TGTTCCAGCAGTCACAGGGATTACTACGAGCAGTACTTC
NA,TRBJ2-7,TRBV7-9,TRBD2,CASSPRAAGVEGEQYF,TGTGCCAGCAGCCCGCGGGCAGCGGGAGTCGAAGGCGAGCAGTACTTC
NA,TRBJ2-7,TRBV7-9,NA,CASSLEDGSSYEQYF,TGTGCCAGCAGCTTAGAGGACGGGAGCTCCTACGAGCAGTACTTC
NA,TRBJ2-1,TRBV4-1,TRBD2,CASSQASGTYNEQFF,TGCGCCAGCAGCCAAGCTAGCGGGACCTACAATGAGCAGTTCTTC
few,TRBJ2-1,TRBV7-3,TRBD2,CASSLTVRGGYNEQFF,TGTGCCAGCAGCTTAACGGTCCGGGGGGGGTACAATGAGCAGTTCTTC
once,TRBJ1-6,TRBV7-3,NA,CASSLRTEGSPLHF,TGTGCCAGCAGCTTAAGGACAGAAGGCTCACCCCTCCACTTT
NA,TRBJ2-7,TRBV7-7,TRBD1,CASSYGTGPAYEQYF,TGTGCTAGCAGCTATGGGACAGGCCCAGCGTACGAGCAGTACTTC
NA,TRBJ1-4,TRBV11-1,NA,CASSQLEGLPNEKLFF,TGTGCCAGCAGCCAACTCGAGGGACTGCCTAATGAAAAACTGTTTTTT